This TCR beta chain is from a study of T cell repertoires in cytomegalovirus infection. Study context: Indications of both CMV infection and matching HLA type were provided by public TCR beta signatures.

V shed 5 bases and J 4 bases; nucleotides not matched to a gene: 4. Germline-derived CDR1 and CDR2 are SEHNR and FQNEAQ (reference sequence). CDR3 size: 14 residues. Each CDR3 protein is one row after TCRdb ran MiXCR on the reads. Of 400,000 to 550,000 distinct CDR3 sequences listed, approximately 11% were seen once; the top ten hold approximately 10%. This clonotype was counted at least ten times. Its target is not known. Study-level points and caveats: Cumulative frequency of public TCR beta families picked out carriers of CMV plus the relevant HLA. Ex vivo, HLA-C-restricted CMV-specific TCR beta clonotypes prevailed over the rest of the response.

The chain couples TRBV7-9 to TRBJ1-1; TRBD1 matches at 10 bases. Sequences were obtained from PBMCs. The sequence was obtained from a human donor in good health (CMV status not recorded). Some clones in this sample may be carry-over from other donors' samples. The CDR3 loop is CASSRRTGGTEAFF. As DNA, the CDR3 is TGTGCCAGCAGCCGACGGACAGGGGGCACTGAAGCTTTCTTT.